This paragraph reports one TCR beta chain. Regions amplified from RNA transcripts were the TCR beta CDR3 regions. The HTBI set primed first-round TCR CDR3 RT-PCR. MiXCR was run by TCRdb on the multiplex PCR reads, yielding one entry per CDR3 protein. The sample has 450,000 to 700,000 distinct CDR3 sequences, under 60% seen once. This specimen belongs to a study of T cells in Graves' hyperthyroidism and ophthalmopathy. CDR1 is SSHAT, CDR2 FNYEAQ, per germline (reference sequence). The CDR3 totals 16 residues. Trimming left V 6 bases short and J 3 bases short, with 21 bases between. V gene TRBV7-7 combines with J gene TRBJ2-7; D is perhaps TRBD1 (5 bases). This TCR derives from an adult woman with Graves' disease, either hyperthyroidism or ophthalmopathy (not recorded which). Sequenced input: peripheral blood or thyroid tissue (not recorded which). The CDR3 here is CASSYAPPTERYEQYF. The CDR3 DNA sequence: TGTGCCAGCAGTTACGCCCCCCCGACAGAACGCTACGAGCAGTACTTC.